This passage covers 16 T cell receptor beta chains from one sample sequenced in a study of OX40 agonist ivuxolimab in advanced cancers. The method was immunoSEQ multiplex PCR; TCRdb's version includes in-frame clones alone and lacks a portion of them. The table records tens of thousands of clones, roughly four fifths of them present only once. The sequences come from CD4+ or CD8+ T cells sorted from blood, collected in a trial of the OX40 agonist ivuxolimab. The receptors come from an adult with an advanced solid tumor such as melanoma, head and neck, liver or kidney cancer.

V and J are TRBV28 and TRBJ2-7; 8 nucleotides match TRBD1. There are 16 residues in the CDR3. Unmatched junction bases numbered 9, after V lost 4 bases and J lost 1 base. Looked up from germline, CDR1 is MDHEN and CDR2 is SYDVKM. CDR3 in amino acids: CASSYAGGVVSYEQYF. DNA of the CDR3: TGTGCCAGCAGTTATGCAGGGGGCGTTGTATCCTACGAGCAGTACTTC.

V usage is TRBV13 and J usage is TRBJ1-3; D possibly corresponds to TRBD1 (6 bases). With 5 bases removed from V and 2 bases from J, the gap between germline ends came to 16 bases. The CDR3 covers 16 residues. The germline gives CDR1 PRHDT, CDR2 FYEKMQ (reference sequence). The CDR3: CASSRRQALAGNTIYF. In nucleotides, the CDR3 is TGTGCCAGCAGCCGACGACAGGCCCTTGCTGGAAACACCATATATTTT.

The genes are TRBV5-4 and TRBJ1-2; perhaps TRBD1 as D (5 bases). Germline V CDR1 and CDR2: SGHNT, YYREEE (reference sequence). The length of the CDR3 is 15 residues. V lost 3 bases and J lost 0, with 12 bases in between. The CDR3 loop reads CASSSLDSANYGYTF. The CDR3, as DNA: TGTGCCAGCAGCTCCCTTGACAGCGCTAACTATGGCTACACCTTC.

The genes are TRBV28 and TRBJ1-2; 11 bases line up with TRBD1. Germline V CDR1 and CDR2: MDHEN, SYDVKM. The CDR3 loop spans 17 amino acids. J gave up 3 bases and V 5 bases, and 11 bases lay outside the gene matches. The CDR3: CASSPRTGGVFDYGYTF. DNA for the CDR3: TGTGCCAGCAGTCCACGGACAGGGGGCGTCTTCGACTATGGCTACACCTTC.

CDR3 nucleotides: TGTGCCAGCAGCCCTGGAATGGGGCAGTTCTTC. Translated: CASSPGMGQFF. The chain couples TRBV5-6 to TRBJ2-1; D unclear. The germline gives CDR1 SGHDT, CDR2 YYEEEE. V was clipped by 4 bases and J by 12 bases, with 11 bases between them. This CDR3 is 11 amino acids long.

The rearrangement joins TRBV5-1 to TRBJ2-3, with TRBD2 matching over 9 bases. V was pared by 5 bases and J by 2 bases, with 6 bases of the junction left unmatched. Germline assignment: CDR1 SGHRS and CDR2 YFSETQ. CDR3 length: 15 residues. CDR3 in DNA: TGCGCCAGCAGTTTTAGCGGGGGATACACAGATACGCAGTATTTT. It is translated as CASSFSGGYTDTQYF.

This chain links TRBV11-2 with TRBJ2-3, with 8 positions matching TRBD2. The germline V gene has CDR1 SGHAT and CDR2 FQNNGV. The trim removed 5 bases at V and 0 bases at J, leaving 4 bases unmatched. This CDR3 spans 15 amino acids. CDR3 nucleotides: TGTGCCAGCAGCACCTTAGCGGGGAGCACAGATACGCAGTATTTT. Translation gives CASSTLAGSTDTQYF.

The rearrangement joins TRBV28 to TRBJ2-5; D gene uncertain. The J call may not be correct, given that the DNA end is closer to TRBJ2-7. There are 14 residues in the CDR3. Germline V gene sequence: CDR1 MDHEN, CDR2 SYDVKM. CDR3 protein: CASTPTESAYEQYF. The DNA of the CDR3 is TGTGCCAGCACCCCCACTGAATCTGCCTACGAGCAGTACTTC.

DNA of the CDR3: TGTGCCAGCAGCGCGGGACTAGCGGGGGGCGCCTACGAGCAGTACTTC. This codes for CASSAGLAGGAYEQYF. The rearrangement links TRBV9 to TRBJ2-7, with 15 bases matching TRBD2. The junction had 3 bases not matched to a gene; V was cut back by 3 bases and J by 2 bases. Germline loops: CDR1 SGDLS, CDR2 YYNGEE. This CDR3 has 16 residues.

As to this clone: A single base is all that separates this from a far larger clone, so a read error is likely. The V and J genes are TRBV5-4 and TRBJ2-1; D is undetermined. Germline CDR1 is SGHNT and CDR2 is YYREEE (reference sequence). The V gene lost 8 bases and the J gene lost 9 bases, with 12 bases spanning the gap. There are 11 residues in the CDR3. The CDR3 protein is CASSIFGEQFF. The CDR3 region has the DNA TGTGCCAGTAGTATATTTGGTGAGCAGTTCTTC.

The chain uses TRBV2 and TRBJ1-3, with a possible D match to TRBD1 (5 bases). The CDR3 runs to 15 residues. Germline assignment: CDR1 SNHLY and CDR2 FYNNEI. V lost 7 bases and J 0 bases, leaving 13 bases between the germline ends. The CDR3 loop reads CASIVGRHSGNTIYF. In nucleotides, the CDR3 is TGTGCCAGCATTGTGGGGCGGCACTCTGGAAACACCATATATTTT.

CDR3 DNA sequence: TGTGCCAGCAGTGCTACGGGCTCCACAGATACGCAGTATTTT. This gives the protein CASSATGSTDTQYF. The V and J genes are TRBV6-4 and TRBJ2-3, with D uncertain. The length of the CDR3 is 14 residues. The germline V gene encodes CDR1 MRHNA and CDR2 SNTAGT. V was clipped by 4 bases and J by 2 bases, with 10 bases between them.

This clone appeared once. The rearrangement links TRBV9 to TRBJ1-2, with D possibly matching TRBD1 (5 bases). Per germline, CDR1 SGDLS and CDR2 YYNGEE. V was cut by 4 bases and J by 3 bases, with 16 bases left in between. This CDR3 is built from 15 residues. The CDR3 here is CASSPRRGVDYGYTF. The CDR3 DNA is TGTGCCAGCAGCCCTCGCCGGGGGGTTGACTATGGCTACACCTTC.

The genes are TRBV6-4 and TRBJ1-2; tentatively, D is TRBD1 (6 bases). There are 16 residues in the CDR3. The germline gives CDR1 MRHNA, CDR2 SNTAGT. The germline V and J ends were trimmed by 0 bases and 4 bases, with 15 bases remaining between them. Here the CDR3 DNA reads TGTGCCAGCAGTGACTCGACAGGTCAGGGACTCTATGGCTACACCTTC. It is translated as CASSDSTGQGLYGYTF.

Here the CDR3 DNA reads TGTGCCAGCAGTTTGGGCCCCCTCGGACAGGGGGTTTCCTATGGCTACACCTTC. Residues: CASSLGPLGQGVSYGYTF. The J gene is TRBJ1-2, the V gene TRBV2; 10 bases map to TRBD1. Germline V gene lookup returns CDR1 SNHLY and CDR2 FYNNEI. Germline trimming cut 5 bases from V and 4 bases from J; bases unmatched to any gene: 16. The CDR3 consists of 18 residues.

This chain uses TRBV2 with TRBJ1-1, with D possibly matching TRBD1 (5 bases). The CDR3 has 11 amino acids. Germline values: CDR1 SNHLY, CDR2 FYNNEI. The V end lost 8 bases, the J end lost 12 bases, and 16 bases lay between the germline ends. CDR3 protein: CASAGTEVSFF. In DNA form, the CDR3 reads TGTGCCAGCGCAGGGACTGAGGTTTCTTTCTTT.